The 23 T cell receptor beta chains listed next were all sequenced from one sample in a study of blood T cells in healthy people across ages. Using a J-beta primer mix together with a sample-barcoded 5' primer, a second PCR was run for roughly 6 to 12 cycles. TCRdb itself ran the 5' RACE reads through MiXCR, one entry per CDR3 protein. The profile shows 700,000 to 1,000,000 distinct CDR3 sequences, around 42% of them singletons. The sample was blood. The receptors stem from a man in his sixties in good health.

The chain carries TRBV7-9 and TRBJ2-3; 9 bases map to TRBD2. Germline values: CDR1 SEHNR, CDR2 FQNEAQ (reference sequence). V gave up 4 bases and J gave up 6 bases; unmatched junction bases: 11. The CDR3 has 16 residues. The CDR3 DNA is TGTGCCAGCAGCTCAATAGCGGGGGATGCCGCCGATACGCAGTATTTT. Protein: CASSSIAGDAADTQYF.

The chain combines TRBV4-1 with TRBJ1-6, with D maybe TRBD1 (6 bases). Germline CDR1 reads MGHRA; CDR2 reads YSYEKL. This CDR3 spans 17 amino acids. With 0 bases removed from V and 8 bases from J, the gap between germline ends came to 17 bases. The CDR3 region is CASSQDSLGGFDSPLHF. CDR3 DNA sequence: TGCGCCAGCAGCCAAGACAGCCTTGGGGGCTTCGATTCACCCCTCCACTTT.

The genes are TRBV15 and TRBJ2-5, with D possibly TRBD2 on 6 matching bases. The V end lost 3 bases, the J end lost 2 bases, and 19 bases lay between the germline ends. Per the germline V gene, CDR1 is LNHNV and CDR2 is YYDKDF (reference sequence). The CDR3 contains 17 residues. The CDR3: CATSSLGGAAEQETQYF. CDR3 nucleotide sequence: TGTGCCACCAGCAGCCTCGGGGGAGCGGCGGAACAAGAGACCCAGTACTTC.

With respect to this clonotype: The junction and the germline gene differ at one end; a read error may be behind it. The chain recombines TRBV4-1 with TRBJ2-6; 9 positions agree with TRBD1. CDR1 and CDR2 from the germline V gene are MGHRA and YSYEKL. The length of the CDR3 is 18 residues. In DNA form, the CDR3 reads TGCGCCAGCAGCCAGACCGGGACAGGGCCCTCTGGGGTCAACGTCCTGACTTTC. This gives the protein CASSQTGTGPSGVNVLTF.

This chain links TRBV5-1 with TRBJ2-2; TRBD1 agrees at 8 bases. Germline values: CDR1 SGHRS, CDR2 YFSETQ. The CDR3 totals 17 residues. The ends lost 0 bases at V and 5 bases at J; junction bases unmatched: 9. CDR3: CASSLAPGQERTGELFF. The CDR3 nucleotides are TGCGCCAGCAGCTTGGCCCCGGGACAGGAGAGAACCGGGGAGCTGTTTTTT.

The CDR3 DNA reads as TGTGCCAGCAGCCAGACGACTAGCCTTGGCACAGATACGCAGTATTTT. Amino acids: CASSQTTSLGTDTQYF. This sequence joins TRBV7-9 and TRBJ2-3, with 7 bases aligning to TRBD2. With 5 bases clipped from V and 1 base from J, the junction kept 9 bases outside the gene matches. The germline gives CDR1 SEHNR, CDR2 FQNEAQ (reference sequence). This CDR3 is 16 amino acids long.

About this clonotype itself: The junction departs from the called germline gene at one end, perhaps through a read error. The V call is TRBV12-3 or TRBV12-4, the J call TRBJ2-7; 7 nucleotides match TRBD1. The CDR3 length is 13 residues. Here the CDR3 reads CAGSYQGDYEQYF. The CDR3 DNA reads TGTGCCGGCAGTTACCAGGGGGACTACGAGCAGTACTTC.

V gene TRBV30 combines with J gene TRBJ2-7, with D perhaps assigned TRBD1 or TRBD2 (5 bases each). The germline gives CDR1 GTSNPN, CDR2 SVGIG (reference sequence). V gave up 6 bases and J gave up 5 bases, with 17 bases separating them. The CDR3 spans 13 residues. The CDR3 sequence: CACYPRGTHEQYF. In nucleotides, the CDR3 is TGTGCCTGCTACCCCCGTGGGACGCACGAGCAGTACTTC.

V is TRBV20-1 and J is TRBJ1-1; weak D call: TRBD1 (5 bases). Between the trimmed V and J ends, which lost 0 bases and 0 bases, there was a span of 14 bases. The length of the CDR3 is 16 residues. CDR1 is DFQATT, CDR2 SNEGSKA, per germline (reference sequence). CDR3 in DNA: TGCAGTGCTAGAGATTCGGGGGTGGGTGTGAACACTGAAGCTTTCTTT. It specifies CSARDSGVGVNTEAFF.

This clonotype was detected many times. This chain connects TRBV25-1 to TRBJ2-2; 7 nucleotides align to TRBD1. The V segment lost 6 bases and the J segment 1 base; nucleotides outside the gene matches: 2. The CDR3 consists of 14 residues. The germline V gene has CDR1 MGHDK and CDR2 SYGVNS. This CDR3 reads CASSGTENTGELFF. The CDR3 DNA follows: TGTGCCAGCAGCGGGACAGAGAACACCGGGGAGCTGTTTTTT. Filled out from reference TRBV25-1 and TRBJ2-2, the complete variable domain reads EADIYQTPRYLVIGTGKKITLECSQTMGHDKMYWYQQDPGMELHLIHYSYGVNSTEKGDLSSESTVSRIRTEHFPLTLESARPSHTSQYLCASSGTENTGELFFGEGSRLTVL.

The chain couples TRBV6-4 to TRBJ2-1; possibly TRBD1 or TRBD2 for D (5 bases each). In germline, CDR1 is MRHNA, CDR2 SNTAGT. Trimming removed 2 bases at V and 12 bases at J, with 20 bases between. CDR3 length: 15 amino acids. CDR3 in amino acids: CASSDPGVSLRGQFF. The CDR3 region has the DNA TGTGCCAGCAGTGACCCCGGTGTGTCGTTGAGGGGGCAGTTCTTC.

V usage is TRBV24-1 and J usage is TRBJ1-1; 7 bases match TRBD1. The CDR3 sequence is 12 residues long. V shed 4 bases, J shed 8 bases, and the junction held 3 bases outside the gene matches. Germline V gene sequence: CDR1 KGHDR, CDR2 SFDVKD. CDR3 in DNA: TGTGCCACCAGTGAGACGGGACAGGAAGCTTTCTTT. Translation: CATSETGQEAFF.

This clonotype was detected a few times. V is TRBV12-3 or TRBV12-4 and J is TRBJ2-6, with D uncertain. V was pared by 5 bases and J by 6 bases, with 8 bases between. CDR3 length: 13 residues. The DNA of the CDR3 is TGTGCCAGCAGTGTAAGTATGGCCAACGTCCTGACTTTC. It yields the protein CASSVSMANVLTF.

The genes are TRBV20-1 and TRBJ1-1, with a possible D match to TRBD1 (5 bases). The germline V gene has CDR1 DFQATT and CDR2 SNEGSKA (reference sequence). The V and J ends lost 3 bases and 3 bases respectively, with 14 bases between them. The CDR3 extends over 14 amino acids. CDR3 sequence: CSAREGSADTEAFF. The CDR3 coding sequence is TGCAGTGCTAGGGAGGGGTCGGCGGACACTGAAGCTTTCTTT.

The chain is built from TRBV12-3 or TRBV12-4 and TRBJ1-5; no definite D call. The CDR3 sequence is 15 residues long. The ends were cut back, 6 bases at V and 6 bases at J, with 18 bases in the middle. CDR3 bases: TGTGCCAGCAGCGCCGGCCCAACCAGCGGTCAGCCCCAGCATTTT. Protein: CASSAGPTSGQPQHF.

This clonotype was seen a few times. The chain has TRBV6-1 and TRBJ2-7, with D possibly TRBD2 on 6 matching bases. The CDR3 sequence is 11 residues long. Trimming removed 10 bases at V and 6 bases at J, with 13 bases between. Germline V lookup: CDR1 MNHNS, CDR2 SASEGT. CDR3 sequence reads: CATQSGGEQYF. CDR3 coding DNA: TGTGCCACCCAATCCGGGGGCGAGCAGTACTTC.

This clonotype occurred a few times. The rearrangement links TRBV4-1 to TRBJ2-7; 7 bases map to TRBD1. This CDR3 is built from 14 residues. Trimming cost V 3 bases and J 2 bases; bases outside gene matches: 4. Germline lookup yields CDR1 MGHRA and CDR2 YSYEKL. CDR3 DNA: TGCGCCAGCAGCCACCTGGGACAGACCTACGAGCAGTACTTC. It encodes CASSHLGQTYEQYF.

This clonotype was counted between two and nine times. This chain joins TRBV7-2 and TRBJ2-3; D unresolved. V shed 5 bases and J shed 2 bases, with 8 bases lying between them. This CDR3 is 13 amino acids long. Germline CDR1 and CDR2: SGHTA and FQGNSA. CDR3 bases: TGTGCCAGCAGCGAGAGGCCCACAGATACGCAGTATTTT. It specifies CASSERPTDTQYF.

In the case of this clonotype: One end of the junction fails to match germline, which may point to a read error. The J gene is TRBJ2-7, the V gene TRBV7-9, with TRBD1 identical over 10 bases. The CDR3 extends over 12 amino acids. Per the germline V gene, CDR1 is SEHNR and CDR2 is FQNEAQ (reference sequence). The CDR3 coding sequence is TGTTCCAGCAGCCCCGGGGACAGGGGGCAGTACTTC. It yields the protein CSSSPGDRGQYF.

In this sample, this clonotype turned up a few times. The chain joins TRBV20-1 to TRBJ2-1, with TRBD2 matching 15 bases. Per the germline V gene, CDR1 is DFQATT and CDR2 is SNEGSKA (reference sequence). The CDR3 is made up of 15 amino acids. After removal of 6 bases from V and 5 bases from J, the junction contained 5 bases not matched to a gene. CDR3 coding DNA: TGCAGTGCCGCCCGGACTAGCGGGGGGGACAATGAGCAGTTCTTC. Translation gives CSAARTSGGDNEQFF.

The chain is built from TRBV27 and TRBJ2-3; TRBD2 matches 8 bases. This CDR3 is 14 amino acids long. Germline V gene data show CDR1 as MNHEY and CDR2 as SMNVEV (reference sequence). Germline trimming cut 7 bases from V and 6 bases from J; bases unmatched to any gene: 9. CDR3 bases: TGTGCCAGCACCGGGAGCGGGGGAAAGGATACGCAGTATTTT. Translating gives CASTGSGGKDTQYF.

This clonotype was picked up many times. Being one base from a much bigger clone, this may be a read error. The V and J genes are TRBV6-2 or TRBV6-3 and TRBJ2-5; 7 bases match TRBD2. The CDR3 is 14 residues long. The germline gives CDR1 MNHEY, CDR2 SVGEGT. With 8 bases clipped from V and 11 bases from J, the junction kept 17 bases outside the gene matches. The CDR3 region is CASRSGGGGNEQYF. Written as DNA, the CDR3 is TGTGCCAGCCGTTCCGGCGGGGGAGGTAATGAGCAGTACTTC.

In its sample, this clonotype was seen many times. This chain connects TRBV9 to TRBJ1-2; 10 bases are shared with TRBD1. J was trimmed by 7 bases and V by 4 bases; bases with no gene match: 10. The CDR3 is 15 residues long. Per germline, CDR1 SGDLS and CDR2 YYNGEE. This chain's CDR3 is CASSQTGTGAGGYTF. DNA of the CDR3: TGTGCCAGCAGCCAAACCGGGACAGGGGCAGGTGGCTACACCTTC.